This TCR beta chain was identified in a study of stem cell transplantation in POMP-related autoinflammatory disease. Study-wide background: The study hypothesized thymoproteasome defects skew the TRB repertoire via impaired CD8+ selection. Pre-transplant patients had naive-skewed CD4+ T cells and few CD8+ T cells. Notes on the study in general: In patients with PRAID, every analyzed T-cell subset tended to show lower diversity and higher clonality. In PRAID patients, the number of distinct TRB V-J gene pairings was restricted.

To note about this clone: Its antigen is unknown.

Trimming shortened V by 1 base and J by 6 bases, and 12 bases separated the two germline ends. In germline, CDR1 is SNHLY, CDR2 FYNNEI. The CDR3 is 15 residues long. Assay used: immunoSEQ multiplex PCR; TCRdb lists only in-frame clones, some missing. In the table there are some 68,000 clones, approximately 91% of which are singletons. The clonotype originates from a human patient with POMP-related autoinflammation and immune dysregulation (PRAID). Some T cells here may be from the graft donor. This chain connects TRBV2 to TRBJ1-4, with D unclear. This specimen was CD4+ T cells from PBMCs, taken after stem cell transplantation. The CDR3 DNA reads TGTGCCAGCAGTGAAGGTTGGCTGGAGGATGAAAAACTGTTTTTT. Protein: CASSEGWLEDEKLFF.